Listed below are T cell receptor beta chains from one sample, sequenced in a study of blood T cell repertoires in COVID-19. Libraries were prepared by immunoSEQ multiplex PCR; TCRdb keeps only in-frame clonotypes and omits some of them. The sample consists of about 300,000 clones, approximately 91% of them appearing once. The sequenced material came from PBMCs or T cells enriched from blood (not recorded which). All receptors come from a woman aged 40 to 50 who had recovered from COVID-19. Both conserved end residues are part of each CDR3. A D gene is named only where the DNA matches it firmly. Clone sizes are given selectively: once, few, many, or a class where the clone is expanded.

cdr3_length d_call j_call clone_size v_call cdr3_nt cdr3_aa
17 TRBD1 TRBJ1-1 once TRBV5-4 TGTGCCAGCAGCCGAGGGACAGGGCGAACGCAGAGCACTGAAGCTTTCTTT CASSRGTGRTQSTEAFF
16 TRBD2 TRBJ2-7 . TRBV10-3 TGTGCCATCTCGCCCGTTCTAGCGGGAGGGCCTTACGAGCAGTACTTC CAISPVLAGGPYEQYF
15 . TRBJ1-1 . TRBV7-2 TGTGCCAGCAGCTTAGCCCCACAGGGGAACACTGAAGCTTTCTTT CASSLAPQGNTEAFF
15 . TRBJ2-7 once TRBV5-1 TGCGCCAGCAGCTTAGGGGCCACAGATACCTACGAGCAGTACTTC CASSLGATDTYEQYF
16 TRBD2 TRBJ2-3 few TRBV29-1 TGCAGCGTCGGGAACGAGGGGACTAGCGCCACAGATACGCAGTATTTT CSVGNEGTSATDTQYF
15 . TRBJ1-5 . TRBV15 TGTGCCACCAGCAGAGCGAGAACAGGGAATCAGCCCCAGCATTTT CATSRARTGNQPQHF
16 TRBD1 TRBJ2-3 . TRBV5-4 TGTGCCTCCCGGGGACAGGGGTATAGGGGCACAGATACGCAGTATTTT CASRGQGYRGTDTQYF
17 . TRBJ1-5 . TRBV9 TGTGCCAGCAGCGTAGGGGCAGGGTGGTCAAGCAATCAGCCCCAGCATTTT CASSVGAGWSSNQPQHF
12 . TRBJ1-2 once TRBV5-3 TGTGCCAGAAGCTACAGGGATGCTGGCTACACCTTC CARSYRDAGYTF
15 TRBD2 TRBJ2-7 . TRBV7-9 TGTGCCAGCAGTGCTAGCGGGGGCGACTCCTACGAGCAGTACTTC CASSASGGDSYEQYF
17 TRBD1 TRBJ1-5 . TRBV19 TGTGCCAGTAGTACCCCCGAGGACAGGTATAGCAATCAGCCCCAGCATTTT CASSTPEDRYSNQPQHF
14 . TRBJ2-2 . TRBV5-1 TGCGCCAGCACCGACGGGTCCTTCGCCGGGGAGCTGTTTTTT CASTDGSFAGELFF
21 TRBD2 TRBJ2-1 . TRBV7-3 TGTGCCAGCAGCTGGCAAGGGCGGGGACTAGCGGAAGGGAGCTCCTACAATGAGCAGTTCTTC CASSWQGRGLAEGSSYNEQFF
12 . TRBJ1-5 . TRBV14 TGTGCCAGCAGCCACGTCGGGCAGCCCCAGCATTTT CASSHVGQPQHF
14 . TRBJ2-7 . TRBV2 TGTGCCAGCAGAATACGAGACAACTCCTACGAGCAGTACTTC CASRIRDNSYEQYF
15 . TRBJ1-1 . TRBV6-5 TGTGCCAGCAGTTACTCCCGACATAGGGAGACTGAAGCTTTCTTT CASSYSRHRETEAFF
13 . TRBJ1-1 . TRBV5-1 TGCGCCAGCAGCTTGGAACTGTACACTGAAGCTTTCTTT CASSLELYTEAFF
15 . TRBJ1-3 . TRBV29-1 TGCAGCGTTGAACCCATTACAACCCTTGGAAACACCATATATTTT CSVEPITTLGNTIYF
15 . TRBJ1-2 few TRBV5-4 TGTGCCAGCAGCTTATGGCCAGAAGCTAACTATGGCTACACCTTC CASSLWPEANYGYTF
16 TRBD2 TRBJ2-3 . TRBV19 TGTGCCAGTAGTATGCCCCGTCGTAGCGGGACAGATACGCAGTATTTT CASSMPRRSGTDTQYF
16 TRBD1 TRBJ1-1 . TRBV18 TGTGCCAGCTCACCACAGGGGGCGTCTCTTTTTACTGAAGCTTTCTTT CASSPQGASLFTEAFF
15 . TRBJ1-1 . TRBV3-1/TRBV3-2 TGTGCCAGCAGCCAAGGGTGGAAGACTTACACTGAAGCTTTCTTT CASSQGWKTYTEAFF
14 TRBD2 TRBJ2-3 . TRBV7-9 TGTGCCAGCAGCCCGGGGGGGACCACAGATACGCAGTATTTT CASSPGGTTDTQYF
15 . TRBJ1-4 . TRBV4-3 TGCGCCAGCAGCCAAAGATGGAGAACTAATGAAAAACTGTTTTTT CASSQRWRTNEKLFF
14 . TRBJ1-4 . TRBV5-4 TGTGCCAGCAGCCCGGACAGATATAATGAAAAACTGTTTTTT CASSPDRYNEKLFF
15 TRBD1 TRBJ2-2 . TRBV7-6 TGTGCCAGCAGCTCCCGGGACAGGAACACCGGGGAGCTGTTTTTT CASSSRDRNTGELFF
14 . TRBJ2-5 . TRBV7-8 TGTGCCAGCAGCCCCACCGACCCTAGGAAGACCCAGTACTTC CASSPTDPRKTQYF
13 . TRBJ2-7 . TRBV30 TGTGCCTGGAGTGGAGGGTACTCCTACGAGCAGTACTTC CAWSGGYSYEQYF
18 TRBD2 TRBJ2-3 . TRBV15 TGTGCCACCAGCAGAGGCCAACAAGCGGGGGTATCGACAGATACGCAGTATTTT CATSRGQQAGVSTDTQYF
17 TRBD2 TRBJ2-1 once TRBV4-1 TGCGCCAGCAGCCAAGTACCCCGGGCTAGCGGTCTCAATGAGCAGTTCTTC CASSQVPRASGLNEQFF
15 . TRBJ1-1 . TRBV18 TGTGCCAGCTCACCGCAGACAGGTCGGAACACTGAAGCTTTCTTT CASSPQTGRNTEAFF
13 . TRBJ1-6 . TRBV9 TGTGCCAGCAGCGTTTCGAGGAATTCACCCCTCCACTTT CASSVSRNSPLHF
15 TRBD1 TRBJ2-3 . TRBV6-5 TGTGCCAGCATCCGGACAGGGTCTCGAGGAGATACGCAGTATTTT CASIRTGSRGDTQYF
15 TRBD1 TRBJ2-7 . TRBV5-6 TGTGCCAGCAGCCTCTATACAGGGGAATCCTACGAGCAGTACTTC CASSLYTGESYEQYF
14 TRBD2 TRBJ2-7 . TRBV5-6 TGTGCCAGCAGCCCCTTTGGACTAGTGTACGAGCAGTACTTC CASSPFGLVYEQYF
16 TRBD1 TRBJ2-7 once TRBV10-3 TGTGCCATCAGTGGGAAGCCGGGACAGGGCACCTACGAGCAGTACTTC CAISGKPGQGTYEQYF
14 TRBD1 TRBJ1-1 . TRBV19 TGTGCCAGTAGTATACCGACAGGGACGGCTGAAGCTTTCTTT CASSIPTGTAEAFF
14 TRBD1 TRBJ1-1 once TRBV19 TGTGCCAGTAGAGCACAGGGGGCCTGGGCTGAAGCTTTCTTT CASRAQGAWAEAFF
13 . TRBJ2-7 . TRBV6-5 TGTGCCAGCAGTTACGACAGCCGCTTTGAGCAGTACTTC CASSYDSRFEQYF